The clone carrying this TCR beta chain was seen ten or more times. Its antigen is undetermined. TCRdb processed the 5' RACE reads anew with MiXCR; each CDR3 protein has one entry. Of approximately 250,000 distinct CDR3 sequences listed, less than 7.5% are singletons. The sample comes from a study of T cells after yellow fever vaccination. Overall study context: The authors prepared low-cell-number fractions using SMART-Seq v4 Ultra Low Input. Study-level points and caveats: Shared CD4/CD8 clonotypes were a small share, likely from convergent recombination.

Source: CD4+ T cells sorted from PBMCs, taken on the day of the yellow fever booster vaccination. This receptor was taken from a man aged 25-45 years who received the YFV17D yellow fever vaccine.

This CDR3 reads CASSLLAWANEQFF. The CDR3 DNA reads TGTGCCAGCAGTTTATTGGCCTGGGCCAATGAGCAGTTCTTC. This chain joins TRBV28 and TRBJ2-1, with unresolved D. Between the trimmed V and J ends, which lost 1 base and 6 bases, there was a span of 10 bases. Looked up from germline, CDR1 is MDHEN and CDR2 is SYDVKM. The CDR3 runs to 14 residues.